This is a list of T cell receptor beta chains from one sample in a study of blood T cell repertoires in COVID-19. The repertoire was sequenced with immunoSEQ multiplex PCR; TCRdb's copy has only in-frame clones and lacks some. The sample lists some 80,000 clones, about 86% occurring once. Sequencing input: peripheral blood. Receptors originate from a man aged 80 or over with acute or convalescent COVID-19. CDR3s include the opening cysteine and the closing phenylalanine or tryptophan. Each record gives: J gene, D gene, V gene, clone size, CDR3 protein, CDR3 DNA. D genes are given only for firm matches. Size values are once, few and many counts, or a class for expanded clones, and some rows have none.

TRBJ1-6 | NA | TRBV5-6 | NA | CASSFDVGGRFYNSPLHF | TGTGCCAGCAGCTTCGATGTCGGGGGACGCTTCTATAATTCACCCCTCCACTTT
TRBJ2-6 | TRBD1 | TRBV28 | NA | CASSFSGRGPSGANVLTF | TGTGCCAGCAGTTTCTCAGGCAGGGGGCCCTCTGGGGCCAACGTCCTGACTTTC
TRBJ2-1 | TRBD2 | TRBV11-2 | few | CASSPRLAGGVNEQFF | TGTGCCAGCAGCCCGAGACTAGCGGGAGGCGTCAATGAGCAGTTCTTC
TRBJ1-3 | TRBD1 | TRBV6-6 | NA | CASRSGTGPGNTIYF | TGTGCCAGCAGGTCCGGGACAGGGCCTGGAAACACCATATATTTT
TRBJ2-7 | NA | TRBV25-1 | NA | CASSESGTSYEQYF | TGTGCCAGCAGTGAATCGGGGACATCCTACGAGCAGTACTTC
TRBJ1-5 | NA | TRBV6-6 | few | CASSYSQGRHQPQHF | TGTGCCAGCAGTTACTCCCAGGGGCGGCATCAGCCCCAGCATTTT
TRBJ1-1 | TRBD1 | TRBV10-2 | NA | CASSAGTGWNEAFF | TGCGCCAGCAGTGCCGGGACAGGGTGGAATGAAGCTTTCTTT
TRBJ2-7 | NA | TRBV6-2/TRBV6-3 | NA | CASSQLAGYYEQYF | TGTGCCAGCAGTCAGTTGGCGGGCTACTACGAGCAGTACTTC
TRBJ2-5 | NA | TRBV5-1 | NA | CASSLALGQETQYF | TGCGCCAGCAGCTTGGCGCTAGGCCAAGAGACCCAGTACTTC
TRBJ1-1 | NA | TRBV30 | NA | CAWRGGLRGEAFF | TGTGCCTGGAGAGGCGGACTCCGTGGAGAAGCTTTCTTT
TRBJ2-1 | NA | TRBV24-1 | NA | CATSDPGEEQFF | TGTGCCACCAGTGATCCAGGGGAGGAGCAGTTCTTC
TRBJ2-3 | TRBD1 | TRBV28 | NA | CASSITGTGIDTQYF | TGTGCCAGCAGTATAACCGGGACAGGGATAGATACGCAGTATTTT
TRBJ1-3 | NA | TRBV5-8 | NA | CASNLFGNRRAGNTIYF | TGTGCCAGCAACCTTTTCGGAAACAGGAGGGCTGGAAACACCATATATTTT
TRBJ2-2 | NA | TRBV5-1 | NA | CASSLVGQINTGELFF | TGCGCCAGCAGCTTGGTCGGACAGATTAACACCGGGGAGCTGTTTTTT
TRBJ1-5 | TRBD1 | TRBV19 | once | CASSTLHRGNQPQHF | TGTGCCAGTAGTACCCTACACAGGGGGAATCAGCCCCAGCATTTT
TRBJ1-5 | NA | TRBV2 | few | CASRLTGNGNQPQHF | TGTGCCAGCAGATTAACAGGGAATGGGAATCAGCCCCAGCATTTT
TRBJ1-3 | NA | TRBV7-9 | few | CASRHRASSGNTIYF | TGTGCCAGCAGACACAGGGCCTCCTCTGGAAACACCATATATTTT
TRBJ1-4 | NA | TRBV5-1 | NA | CASSLDTATNEKLFF | TGCGCCAGCAGCTTGGACACCGCAACTAATGAAAAACTGTTTTTT
TRBJ1-3 | NA | TRBV5-1 | NA | CASSRPYLPGDSGNTIYF | TGCGCCAGCAGTAGGCCATATTTGCCGGGAGACTCTGGAAACACCATATATTTT
TRBJ2-3 | TRBD1 | TRBV29-1 | once | CSVDDRGTDTQYF | TGCAGCGTTGACGACAGGGGCACAGATACGCAGTATTTT
TRBJ2-7 | TRBD2 | TRBV2 | NA | CASTPGLAGGPSYEQYF | TGTGCCAGCACTCCGGGACTAGCGGGAGGGCCCTCCTACGAGCAGTACTTC
TRBJ2-5 | NA | TRBV7-9 | NA | CASSLAQETQYF | TGTGCCAGCAGCTTAGCACAGGAGACCCAGTACTTC